This entry lists 9 T cell receptor beta chains sequenced from one sample in a study of blood T cells in healthy people across ages (dated by TCRdb to about 2015). Libraries were made using 5' RACE. Sequencing was performed on an Illumina HiSeq 2500. A second PCR of about 7 to 12 cycles was run with a J-beta primer mix and a sample-barcoded 5' primer. TCRdb trimmed the raw reads at Q25, called clones with MiXCR and kept productive beta chains. Duplicate CDR3 protein sequences are folded into a single record with the most common DNA and genes. For this sample the table gives around 800,000 distinct CDR3 sequences, of which less than 80% were detected only once. Together, the top ten hold 25% to 35% of the sample. Material for sequencing was blood. These receptors were taken from a man aged 25-40 years in good health.

This clonotype was detected a few times. V and J are TRBV20-1 and TRBJ2-5; no clear D gene. Trimming shortened V by 6 bases and J by 4 bases, and 12 bases separated the two germline ends. CDR3 length: 12 amino acids. Germline-derived CDR1 and CDR2 are DFQATT and SNEGSKA (reference sequence). Here the CDR3 reads CSARGSGETQYF. For the CDR3, the DNA is TGCAGTGCCCGAGGCAGTGGAGAGACCCAGTACTTC.

The genes are TRBV9 and TRBJ2-1, with 9 bases aligning to TRBD1. The CDR3 runs 17 residues. With V trimmed by 3 bases and J by 2 bases, 9 bases remained unmatched. Germline values: CDR1 SGDLS, CDR2 YYNGEE. The CDR3 spells CASSGHTGTGTYNEQFF. The CDR3 bases are TGTGCCAGCAGCGGACACACCGGGACAGGGACCTACAATGAGCAGTTCTTC.

About this clonotype itself: Relative to the germline gene, one junction end is altered; a read error may explain this. This chain uses TRBV6-5 with TRBJ2-1; TRBD1 might be the D (5 bases). The germline V gene has CDR1 MNHEY and CDR2 SVGAGI. The CDR3 is made up of 14 amino acids. The CDR3 bases are TGTGCCAGCAGTTACGACAGCTCCTACAATGAGCGGTTCTTC. This gives the protein CASSYDSSYNERFF.

The CDR3 is CAIGGGETQYF. The CDR3 nucleotides are TGTGCCATCGGGGGAGGAGAGACCCAGTACTTC. This chain links TRBV10-3 with TRBJ2-5, with a tentative D call TRBD2 (6 bases). Trimming took 8 bases from V and 4 from J, leaving 8 bases between them. This CDR3 is 11 amino acids long. Germline V gene lookup returns CDR1 ENHRY and CDR2 SYGVKD.

This clonotype has only one observation. One end of the junction does not line up with germline, which may come from a read error. The CDR3 DNA reads TGTGCCAGCAGGGGACTAGCGGGGGCTACAGATATGCAGTATTTT. Amino acid sequence: CASRGLAGATDMQYF. The chain employs TRBV5-6 and TRBJ2-3; 14 bases are a match to TRBD2. CDR1 SGHDT and CDR2 YYEEEE come from the germline V gene. This CDR3 is built from 15 residues.

This clonotype showed up just a few times. The chain has TRBV4-2 and TRBJ2-1; 8 bases match TRBD2. With 4 bases clipped from V and 8 bases from J, the junction kept 13 bases outside the gene matches. There are 16 residues in the CDR3. Germline assignment: CDR1 LGHNA and CDR2 YNFKEQ. CDR3 protein: CASSRTAGAIGYEQFF. The CDR3 DNA reads as TGTGCCAGCAGCCGTACAGCGGGGGCCATTGGTTATGAGCAGTTCTTC.

The rearrangement links TRBV4-2 to TRBJ2-5; no clear D gene. Gene TRBJ2-7 matches the end of the DNA better, so the J call may be wrong. This CDR3 spans 14 amino acids. Germline V gene data show CDR1 as LGHNA and CDR2 as YNFKEQ. As DNA, the CDR3 is TGTGCCAGCAGCCAAGAGCCCAGGTCTTACGAGCAGTACTTC. Translated: CASSQEPRSYEQYF.

The chain employs TRBV7-2 and TRBJ1-2; TRBD1 might be the D (5 bases). The CDR3 totals 16 residues. V dropped 1 base and J dropped 4 bases, with 16 bases sitting between them. Germline loops: CDR1 SGHTA, CDR2 FQGNSA. The chain's CDR3 is CASSLGTDSKIYGYTF. DNA of the CDR3: TGTGCCAGCAGCTTAGGGACCGACAGCAAAATCTATGGCTACACCTTC.

The chain joins TRBV25-1 to TRBJ1-1; D remains unclear. The CDR3 length is 13 residues. Germline assignment: CDR1 MGHDK and CDR2 SYGVNS. V was trimmed by 3 bases and J by 6 bases, leaving 11 bases between them. The CDR3 DNA sequence: TGTGCCAGCAGTGAGAGAGACACCTCTGAAGCTTTCTTT. The encoded protein is CASSERDTSEAFF.